This TCR beta chain was obtained from a study of shared clonotypes between healthy human individuals. Original data processing: Sequence data from immunoSEQ were junction-only and lacked quality scores; consequently, filtering differed. Measured with immunoSEQ multiplex PCR; TCRdb has only the in-frame clones, and not every one. D and trimming were read from the DNA, whereas the V and J calls and clone size are those reported in that table. The repertoire has about 1.1 million clones, around three quarters of them found once; the top ten carry 0.7% to 0.95%. This CDR3 has 14 residues. Deletions cut 1 base from V and 3 bases from J, with 7 bases between. Germline CDR1 reads MNHNS; CDR2 reads SASEGT.

The sequenced sample consisted of memory CD4+ T cells from PBMCs. The subset was: CD45RA-negative fraction. The sequence was obtained from a man between 18 and 29 years old in good health. Some clones in this sample may be carry-over from other donors' samples. The chain has TRBV6-1 and TRBJ1-5; D not certain. CDR3 protein: CASSEEGINQPQHF. The CDR3 nucleotides read TGTGCCAGCAGTGAAGAAGGGATCAATCAGCCCCAGCATTTT.